These T cell receptor beta chains were read from a single sample in a study of T cells after yellow fever vaccination. TCRdb reprocessed the 5' RACE reads via MiXCR and lists one record per CDR3 protein. The sample shows over 250,000 distinct CDR3 sequences, roughly 5.6% of them seen only once. This specimen consisted of CD4+ T cells sorted from PBMCs, obtained on the day of the yellow fever booster vaccination. The origin of the receptors is a man in his late teens or twenties who received the YFV17D yellow fever vaccine. Each CDR3 is given with its conserved first and last residue. The order of the fields is D gene, CDR3 length, J gene, V gene, clone size, CDR3 DNA, CDR3 protein. A D gene is named only where the DNA matches it firmly. Not all rows give a size; the values are once, few, many and, for expanded clones, a class.

d_call: NA; cdr3_length: 16; j_call: TRBJ2-1; v_call: TRBV9; clone_size: NA; cdr3_nt: TGTGCCAGCAGCGTAGCTGAGGGGCTAACCTACAATGAGCAGTTCTTC; cdr3_aa: CASSVAEGLTYNEQFF
d_call: TRBD2; cdr3_length: 15; j_call: TRBJ2-5; v_call: TRBV20-1; clone_size: many; cdr3_nt: TGCAGTGCTAGAAAGCGGGGGGGCGTAATGGAGACCCAGTACTTC; cdr3_aa: CSARKRGGVMETQYF
d_call: TRBD2; cdr3_length: 16; j_call: TRBJ2-3; v_call: TRBV12-3/TRBV12-4; clone_size: few; cdr3_nt: TGTGCCAGCAGTTTTTCCCTAGCGGGGTCCGTAGATACGCAGTATTTT; cdr3_aa: CASSFSLAGSVDTQYF
d_call: TRBD2; cdr3_length: 15; j_call: TRBJ2-1; v_call: TRBV6-2/TRBV6-3; clone_size: many; cdr3_nt: TGTGCCAGCAGTTCTGGGCGGGGGGCTTACAATGAGCAGTTCTTC; cdr3_aa: CASSSGRGAYNEQFF
d_call: NA; cdr3_length: 14; j_call: TRBJ1-1; v_call: TRBV20-1; clone_size: few; cdr3_nt: TGCAGTGCCCCTGCCGCGGGGAGGGCCACTGAAGCTTTCTTT; cdr3_aa: CSAPAAGRATEAFF
d_call: NA; cdr3_length: 17; j_call: TRBJ2-1; v_call: TRBV6-2/TRBV6-3; clone_size: NA; cdr3_nt: TGTGCCAGCAGTTCCGGCGGGGGCCTGAGCTCCTACAATGAGCAGTTCTTC; cdr3_aa: CASSSGGGLSSYNEQFF
d_call: NA; cdr3_length: 16; j_call: TRBJ1-3; v_call: TRBV25-1; clone_size: few; cdr3_nt: TGTGCCAGCAGTGAGGAGGGGCCGATGGCTGGAAACACCATATATTTT; cdr3_aa: CASSEEGPMAGNTIYF
d_call: NA; cdr3_length: 12; j_call: TRBJ2-2; v_call: TRBV10-3; clone_size: few; cdr3_nt: TGTGCCACCGGGCCAAGAACCGGGGAGCTGTTTTTT; cdr3_aa: CATGPRTGELFF
d_call: NA; cdr3_length: 13; j_call: TRBJ1-1; v_call: TRBV20-1; clone_size: many; cdr3_nt: TGCAGTGCTAGAGACAGTTTGAACACTGAAGCTTTCTTT; cdr3_aa: CSARDSLNTEAFF
d_call: NA; cdr3_length: 18; j_call: TRBJ2-3; v_call: TRBV4-3; clone_size: many; cdr3_nt: TGCGCCAGCAGCCAAGATATATCCCGTGGCAGCTCAACAGATACGCAGTATTTT; cdr3_aa: CASSQDISRGSSTDTQYF
d_call: NA; cdr3_length: 13; j_call: TRBJ1-2; v_call: TRBV12-3/TRBV12-4; clone_size: many; cdr3_nt: TGTGCCACCCATCACGACAGCCACTATGGCTACACCTTC; cdr3_aa: CATHHDSHYGYTF
d_call: NA; cdr3_length: 12; j_call: TRBJ2-2; v_call: TRBV12-3/TRBV12-4; clone_size: many; cdr3_nt: TGTGCCAGCAGTCCCGCCGTCGGGGAGCTGTTTTTT; cdr3_aa: CASSPAVGELFF
d_call: NA; cdr3_length: 13; j_call: TRBJ2-7; v_call: TRBV5-4; clone_size: few; cdr3_nt: TGTGCCAGCAGCCGAACAGGGCACCCCGAGCAGTACTTC; cdr3_aa: CASSRTGHPEQYF
d_call: NA; cdr3_length: 14; j_call: TRBJ1-1; v_call: TRBV12-5; clone_size: few; cdr3_nt: TGTGCTAGTGGTCTACGGGCCCTGAACACTGAAGCTTTCTTT; cdr3_aa: CASGLRALNTEAFF
d_call: NA; cdr3_length: 15; j_call: TRBJ1-5; v_call: TRBV7-2; clone_size: few; cdr3_nt: TGTGCCAGCAGCCGGGGCCTAAATAGCAATCAGCCCCAGCATTTT; cdr3_aa: CASSRGLNSNQPQHF
d_call: NA; cdr3_length: 13; j_call: TRBJ2-3; v_call: TRBV4-1; clone_size: NA; cdr3_nt: TGCGCCAGCAGCCAGCTGGGGTCAGATACGCAGTATTTT; cdr3_aa: CASSQLGSDTQYF
d_call: TRBD1; cdr3_length: 18; j_call: TRBJ1-1; v_call: TRBV7-8; clone_size: NA; cdr3_nt: TGTGCCAGCAGCACCCGGACAGGAATCTCTCTTCGGAGAACTGAAGCTTTCTTT; cdr3_aa: CASSTRTGISLRRTEAFF
d_call: TRBD2; cdr3_length: 15; j_call: TRBJ2-1; v_call: TRBV5-1; clone_size: NA; cdr3_nt: TGCGCCAGCAGCTTGGCTAGCGGGGGGGGCAATGAGCAGTTCTTC; cdr3_aa: CASSLASGGGNEQFF
d_call: NA; cdr3_length: 12; j_call: TRBJ2-3; v_call: TRBV20-1; clone_size: many; cdr3_nt: TGCAGTGCTAGGACAACTAGAGATACGCAGTATTTT; cdr3_aa: CSARTTRDTQYF
d_call: TRBD2; cdr3_length: 16; j_call: TRBJ2-3; v_call: TRBV11-2; clone_size: many; cdr3_nt: TGTGCCAGCAGCTTAGTAGCGGGGGGACGCACAGATACGCAGTATTTT; cdr3_aa: CASSLVAGGRTDTQYF
d_call: TRBD1; cdr3_length: 15; j_call: TRBJ2-1; v_call: TRBV5-1; clone_size: many; cdr3_nt: TGCGCCAGCAGCTTGTGTGACAGGGGTAGGTGTGAGCAGTTCTTC; cdr3_aa: CASSLCDRGRCEQFF
d_call: TRBD2; cdr3_length: 14; j_call: TRBJ2-1; v_call: TRBV20-1; clone_size: NA; cdr3_nt: TGCAGTGCGCTCCCACTAGCGGGGTACAATGAGCAGTTCTTC; cdr3_aa: CSALPLAGYNEQFF
d_call: NA; cdr3_length: 14; j_call: TRBJ1-5; v_call: TRBV15; clone_size: few; cdr3_nt: TGTGCCACCAGCGTGAGGGGGGGGAATCAGCCCCAGCATTTT; cdr3_aa: CATSVRGGNQPQHF
d_call: TRBD1; cdr3_length: 14; j_call: TRBJ2-3; v_call: TRBV19; clone_size: few; cdr3_nt: TGTGCCAGTAGTGTTGGACAGGTCACAAATACGCAGTATTTT; cdr3_aa: CASSVGQVTNTQYF
d_call: NA; cdr3_length: 14; j_call: TRBJ2-3; v_call: TRBV5-4; clone_size: many; cdr3_nt: TGTGCCAGCAGCTTGGGGCCTGACACAGATACGCAGTATTTT; cdr3_aa: CASSLGPDTDTQYF
d_call: NA; cdr3_length: 14; j_call: TRBJ1-4; v_call: TRBV7-9; clone_size: few; cdr3_nt: TGTGCCAGCAGCTTAACGGGACCGTTAGAAAAACTGTTTTTT; cdr3_aa: CASSLTGPLEKLFF